The clone carrying this T cell receptor (beta chain) was recorded a few times. Primers used in a second PCR of roughly 6 to 11 cycles were a sample-barcoded 5' primer and a J-beta primer mix. TCRdb reprocessed the 5' RACE reads with MiXCR, giving one entry per CDR3 protein. Found here are about 1.6 million distinct CDR3 sequences, 34% of them singletons; the top ten hold approximately 11%. This sample was taken from a study of blood T cells in healthy people across ages. The V gene's germline CDR1 is ENHRY and CDR2 SYGVKD. The CDR3 length is 14 residues. Deletions cut 5 bases from V and 2 bases from J, with 12 bases between.

Sequenced: blood. The chain couples TRBV10-3 to TRBJ1-1, with D maybe TRBD1 (6 bases). The sequence was collected from a woman aged 25 to 45 in good health. The CDR3 reads CAISQGGANTEAFF. For the CDR3, the DNA is TGTGCCATCAGTCAAGGGGGGGCTAACACTGAAGCTTTCTTT.